These 19 T cell receptor beta chains originate from one sample sequenced in a study of cytomegalovirus exposure and HLA in healthy donors. The PCR employed 60 Vbeta primers together with 13 Jbeta primers. Libraries were prepared by immunoSEQ multiplex PCR; TCRdb keeps only in-frame clonotypes and omits some of them. The sample lists more than 90,000 clones, around 70% seen once, with around 8.2% in the top ten. Sequenced: PBMCs. The receptor source for this set is a man aged 25 to 40 in good health and CMV-seropositive.

The chain uses TRBV7-2 and TRBJ1-6; tentatively, D is TRBD1 (6 bases). The germline CDR1 and CDR2 sequences are SGHTA and FQGNSA. The CDR3 runs to 14 residues. Trimming removed 6 bases from V and 4 bases from J, with 10 bases in between. The CDR3 sequence: CASRIGQYNSPLHF. The CDR3 nucleotides read TGTGCCAGCAGAATAGGACAGTATAATTCACCCCTCCACTTT.

The chain employs TRBV21-1 and TRBJ1-3; TRBD1 is the table's D call and was not checked against the DNA. TRBV21-1 is a documented pseudogene. The CDR3 totals 15 residues. CDR3 residues: CASSKDAGPGNTIYF. Here the CDR3 DNA reads TGTGCCAGCAGCAAAGACGCAGGGCCTGGAAACACCATATATTTT.

V is TRBV5-1 and J is TRBJ2-3, with 8 bases lining up with TRBD2. The CDR3 length is 14 residues. The germline gives CDR1 SGHRS, CDR2 YFSETQ. V lost 3 bases to trimming and J lost 5 bases; unmatched junction nucleotides: 5. The CDR3 is CASSSTSAGDTQYF. In DNA, the CDR3 is TGCGCCAGCAGCTCGACTAGCGCTGGAGATACGCAGTATTTT.

This sequence joins TRBV19 and TRBJ1-2, with 9 bases fitting TRBD1. With V trimmed by 4 bases and J by 4 bases, 4 bases remained unmatched. This CDR3 is built from 14 residues. CDR1 is LNHDA, CDR2 SQIVND, per germline (reference sequence). Here the CDR3 reads CASSSPGQGYGYTF. The CDR3 DNA sequence: TGTGCCAGTAGTAGTCCGGGACAGGGCTATGGCTACACCTTC.

This clone is a singleton in its sample. The rearrangement links TRBV4-1 to TRBJ2-1, with a possible D match to TRBD1 (5 bases). V was clipped by 0 bases and J by 10 bases, with 13 bases between them. Germline values: CDR1 MGHRA, CDR2 YSYEKL. The CDR3 is 14 amino acids. The CDR3 protein is CASSQDIIGAEQFF. The CDR3 DNA reads TGCGCCAGCAGCCAAGATATCATTGGGGCCGAGCAGTTCTTC.

This chain uses TRBV28 with TRBJ1-2, with a weak D call TRBD1 (6 bases). Between the trimmed V and J ends, which lost 5 bases and 7 bases, there was a span of 17 bases. CDR3 length equals 14 residues. From germline, CDR1 is MDHEN and CDR2 SYDVKM. In DNA form, the CDR3 reads TGTGCCAGCAGTCCTCTCACAGGGATACGTGGCTACACCTTC. It is translated as CASSPLTGIRGYTF.

V and J are TRBV27 and TRBJ1-5, with a possible D match to TRBD1 (5 bases). The V and J ends lost 3 bases and 5 bases respectively, with 8 bases between them. This CDR3 is built from 13 residues. Per germline, CDR1 MNHEY and CDR2 SMNVEV (reference sequence). The CDR3 region is CASSFWGDQPQHF. The CDR3 DNA is TGTGCCAGCAGTTTTTGGGGGGATCAGCCCCAGCATTTT.

This clone showed up just once. At one of its ends the junction is not consistent with the germline gene, which may arise from a read error. The chain recombines TRBV7-7 with TRBJ2-3; tentative D call: TRBD2 (5 bases). The CDR3 consists of 13 residues. The V gene's germline CDR1 is SSHAT and CDR2 FNYEAQ (reference sequence). The CDR3 sequence is CASSQDSTTTQYF. CDR3 DNA sequence: TGTGCTAGCAGCCAGGACTCGACGACAACGCAGTATTTT.

The chain joins TRBV19 to TRBJ1-1, with 8 nucleotides matching TRBD1. Unmatched junction bases numbered 9, after V lost 11 bases and J lost 1 base. CDR3 size: 14 residues. Germline V lookup: CDR1 LNHDA, CDR2 SQIVND (reference sequence). CDR3 nucleotide sequence: TGTGCCGTCACGGACAGGGAAGAGAACACTGAAGCTTTCTTT. Its translation: CAVTDREENTEAFF.

The chain employs TRBV10-2 and TRBJ1-1, with unresolved D. The CDR3 length is 14 residues. The V end was cut by 3 bases, the J end by 4 bases, with 12 bases between. Germline CDR1 and CDR2: WSHSY and SAAADI. The CDR3, as DNA: TGCGCCAGCAGTGACAGGCGGAGGAGCACTGAAGCTTTCTTT. This codes for CASSDRRRSTEAFF.

Sample share makes this clone medium-sized (0.01 to 0.1%). This chain connects TRBV25-1 to TRBJ2-2; perhaps TRBD1 as D (5 bases). With 7 bases removed from V and 7 bases from J, the gap between germline ends came to 10 bases. The CDR3 contains 12 residues. Germline values: CDR1 MGHDK, CDR2 SYGVNS. CDR3 sequence: CASMQGGGELFF. In DNA form, the CDR3 reads TGTGCCAGCATGCAGGGCGGCGGGGAGCTGTTTTTT.

This clone was detected once. The rearrangement uses TRBV5-1 and TRBJ2-1; weak D call: TRBD2 (5 bases). The V and J ends lost 0 bases and 2 bases respectively, with 6 bases between them. The CDR3 is 14 amino acids. Germline lookup yields CDR1 SGHRS and CDR2 YFSETQ. CDR3: CASSLGEPYNEQFF. The CDR3 nucleotides are TGCGCCAGCAGCTTGGGGGAGCCCTACAATGAGCAGTTCTTC.

The chain uses TRBV11-2 and TRBJ2-2; D perhaps matches TRBD2 (5 bases). Germline CDR1 and CDR2: SGHAT and FQNNGV. The CDR3 is 14 residues long. The ends were cut back, 7 bases at V and 4 bases at J, with 13 bases in the middle. The CDR3 loop is CASNILGSTGELFF. The CDR3 DNA is TGTGCCAGCAATATTTTAGGGAGCACCGGGGAGCTGTTTTTT.

The chain employs TRBV5-1 and TRBJ2-5; 7 bases align to TRBD1. The assigned J gene may be wrong: the sequence end matches TRBJ2-7 better. Looked up from germline, CDR1 is SGHRS and CDR2 is YFSETQ. The CDR3 loop spans 14 amino acids. The CDR3 nucleotides read TGCGCCAGCAGCTCGGGGACAGCCTACTACGAGCAGTACTTC. Translating it yields CASSSGTAYYEQYF.

The V and J genes are TRBV7-3 and TRBJ1-1; D is perhaps TRBD1 (5 bases). Germline V gene sequence: CDR1 SGHTA, CDR2 FQGTGA. CDR3 length: 17 amino acids. V was clipped by 6 bases and J by 4 bases, with 24 bases between them. The CDR3 loop is CASSPGVRRGKITEAFF. For the CDR3, the DNA is TGTGCCAGCAGTCCTGGGGTCAGAAGGGGTAAAATCACTGAAGCTTTCTTT.

The chain uses TRBV27 and TRBJ2-3, with 7 bases matching TRBD1. Germline V CDR1 and CDR2: MNHEY, SMNVEV (reference sequence). The J segment lost 4 bases and the V segment lost 4 bases, leaving 5 bases of the junction unmatched. The CDR3 covers 14 residues. CDR3 DNA sequence: TGTGCCAGCAGTTCGACAGGGACCGCAGATACGCAGTATTTT. Translation: CASSSTGTADTQYF.

The chain links TRBV5-1 to TRBJ2-3; perhaps TRBD2 as D (5 bases). CDR1 is SGHRS, CDR2 YFSETQ, per germline. V lost 0 bases and J 0 bases, leaving 11 bases between the germline ends. The CDR3 runs 16 residues. The CDR3 DNA follows: TGCGCCAGCAGCTTGGCCGACGCGGGTAGCACAGATACGCAGTATTTT. Protein: CASSLADAGSTDTQYF.

Points on this clone: The sample contains more than one DNA sequence encoding this CDR3. The genes are TRBV28 and TRBJ1-2; a possible D gene is TRBD1 (5 bases). V was clipped by 6 bases and J by 4 bases, with 9 bases between them. The germline CDR1 and CDR2 sequences are MDHEN and SYDVKM. The CDR3 length is 12 residues. The CDR3 loop is CASRSGGYGYTF. The CDR3 DNA reads TGTGCCAGCAGATCCGGGGGCTATGGCTACACCTTC.

The V gene is TRBV18, the J gene TRBJ1-3; maybe TRBD1 (6 bases). The germline CDR1 and CDR2 sequences are KGHSH and LQKENI. The ends were cut back, 2 bases at V and 5 bases at J, with 13 bases in the middle. The CDR3 extends over 15 amino acids. CDR3 sequence: CASSPADSFRNTIYF. The CDR3 bases are TGTGCCAGCTCACCAGCGGACAGTTTTCGAAACACCATATATTTT.